These 16 T cell receptor beta chains came from one sample sequenced in a study of shared clonotypes between healthy human individuals. Some clones are missing from TCRdb's copy, which holds only in-frame ones; the method was immunoSEQ multiplex PCR. The sample shows some 2.4 million clones, approximately 94% of them seen only once. Sequencing was done on a sample of naive CD4+ T cells from PBMCs. The subset here: CD45RA+ positively selected. Receptor source: a man aged 18 to 29 in good health. Some clones in this sample may be carry-over from other donors' samples.

V gene TRBV9 combines with J gene TRBJ1-1; TRBD1 is a possible D gene (6 bases). The length of the CDR3 is 15 residues. V was shortened by 4 bases and J by 0 bases, with 13 bases between the two germline ends. Germline V CDR1 and CDR2: SGDLS, YYNGEE. The CDR3 is CASSPRTAMNTEAFF. CDR3 coding DNA: TGTGCCAGCAGCCCCCGGACAGCCATGAACACTGAAGCTTTCTTT.

V usage is TRBV18 and J usage is TRBJ2-7, with D perhaps TRBD2 (8 bases). Deletions cut 2 bases from V and 9 bases from J, with 20 bases between. CDR3 size: 15 residues. The germline V gene encodes CDR1 KGHSH and CDR2 LQKENI. The CDR3: CASSPAGGQEFWQYF. The CDR3, as DNA: TGTGCCAGCTCACCAGCGGGAGGACAGGAATTTTGGCAGTACTTC.

This chain connects TRBV18 to TRBJ2-7, with 12 bases fitting TRBD1. V lost 0 bases and J lost 6; bases outside the gene matches: 3. Germline CDR1 reads KGHSH; CDR2 reads LQKENI. The CDR3 totals 15 residues. This CDR3 reads CASSPPGQGAVEQYF. CDR3 DNA: TGTGCCAGCTCACCACCGGGACAGGGGGCTGTCGAGCAGTACTTC. The full variable domain, its missing parts supplied by reference TRBV18 and TRBJ2-7, is NAGVMQNPRHLVRRRGQEARLRCSPMKGHSHVYWYRQLPEEGLKFMVYLQKENIIDESGMPKERFSAEFPKEGPSILRIQQVVRGDSAAYFCASSPPGQGAVEQYFGPGTRLTVT.

With respect to this clone: Relative to the germline gene, one junction end is altered; a read error may explain this. This chain joins TRBV19 and TRBJ2-7; 9 nucleotides match TRBD1. The CDR3 length is 14 residues. Germline V lookup: CDR1 LNHDA, CDR2 SQIVND (reference sequence). CDR3 amino acids: CASSPRGTGYGQYF. As DNA, the CDR3 is TGTGCCAGTAGTCCCCGGGGGACAGGGTACGGGCAGTACTTC.

The chain couples TRBV7-2 to TRBJ2-3; tentatively, D is TRBD1 (6 bases). Trimming removed 5 bases at V and 3 bases at J, with 15 bases between. Germline V lookup: CDR1 SGHTA, CDR2 FQGNSA. The CDR3 is made up of 15 amino acids. CDR3: CASSPRGFGTDTQYF. The CDR3 DNA reads TGTGCCAGCAGCCCCAGGGGATTTGGGACAGATACGCAGTATTTT.

The chain links TRBV19 to TRBJ2-7, with D possibly matching TRBD1 (6 bases). V was trimmed by 7 bases and J by 0 bases, leaving 10 bases between them. The CDR3 extends over 13 amino acids. The germline V gene has CDR1 LNHDA and CDR2 SQIVND (reference sequence). The CDR3 loop is CASKSDSSYEQYF. CDR3 DNA sequence: TGTGCCAGTAAGTCGGACAGCTCCTACGAGCAGTACTTC.

To note about this clone: At the DNA level, this CDR3 is encoded by other sequences in the same sample as well. V gene TRBV5-1 combines with J gene TRBJ2-7; 8 bases agree with TRBD1. The CDR3 contains 14 residues. Germline V gene sequence: CDR1 SGHRS, CDR2 YFSETQ. V trimming: 3 bases; J trimming: 0 bases; junction bases outside the gene matches: 2. The chain's CDR3 is CASSSQGASYEQYF. The DNA for the CDR3 is TGCGCCAGCAGCTCGCAGGGGGCCTCCTACGAGCAGTACTTC.

V gene TRBV4-3 combines with J gene TRBJ2-1, with D possibly matching TRBD2 (6 bases). The length of the CDR3 is 16 residues. Trimming removed 0 bases from V and 4 bases from J, with 13 bases in between. CDR1 and CDR2 (germline): LGHNA, YSLEER. The DNA of the CDR3 is TGCGCCAGCAGCCAAGACCTAGCGAGGGGATACAATGAGCAGTTCTTC. It specifies CASSQDLARGYNEQFF.

For this clone: This sample includes further DNA sequences coding for the same CDR3. This chain connects TRBV6-1 to TRBJ2-5; a weak D match, TRBD1 (5 bases). V shed 1 base and J shed 4 bases, with 10 bases lying between them. The CDR3 has 14 amino acids. Germline V CDR1 and CDR2: MNHNS, SASEGT. In nucleotides, the CDR3 is TGTGCCAGCAGTGAAGGGGGCGCAGGAGAGACCCAGTACTTC. As protein: CASSEGGAGETQYF.

Here the CDR3 DNA reads TGCGCCACCTCCGAGGCTAGCGGGAGAGACGCGCAGTACTTC. Amino acids: CATSEASGRDAQYF. The gene calls are TRBV5-1 and TRBJ2-7; 10 nucleotides agree with TRBD2. CDR1 is SGHRS and CDR2 is YFSETQ in the germline V gene. This CDR3 is built from 14 residues. V was clipped by 9 bases and J by 9 bases; unmatched bases: 15. The full variable domain, completed using reference TRBV5-1 and TRBJ2-7, is KAGVTQTPRYLIKTRGQQVTLSCSPISGHRSVSWYQQTPGQGLQFLFEYFSETQRNKGNFPGRFSGRQFSNSRSEMNVSTLELGDSALYLCATSEASGRDAQYFGPGTRLTVT.

The V call is TRBV29-1, the J call TRBJ2-3; the D gene is possibly TRBD2 (6 bases). Germline V CDR1 and CDR2: SQVTM, ANQGSEA. This CDR3 has 11 residues. Deletions cut 7 bases from V and 14 bases from J, with 19 bases between. The chain's CDR3 is CSESRDSRVYF. The CDR3 bases are TGCAGCGAGTCCCGGGACTCCAGGGTGTATTTT.

The chain joins TRBV15 to TRBJ2-7; the D call may be TRBD1 or TRBD2 (6 bases each). Trimming pared 3 bases from V and 3 bases from J, leaving 15 bases between. The germline CDR1 and CDR2 sequences are LNHNV and YYDKDF (reference sequence). The CDR3 contains 15 residues. The CDR3 sequence is CATSSGGTQSYEQYF. In DNA form, the CDR3 reads TGTGCCACCAGCAGTGGGGGGACACAAAGCTACGAGCAGTACTTC. Full variable domain (missing parts from reference TRBV15 and TRBJ2-7): DAMVIQNPRYQVTQFGKPVTLSCSQTLNHNVMYWYQQKSSQAPKLLFHYYDKDFNNEADTPDNFQSRRPNTSFCFLDIRSPGLGDTAMYLCATSSGGTQSYEQYFGPGTRLTVT.

The chain has TRBV14 and TRBJ1-3; unclear D gene. CDR1 and CDR2 from the germline V gene are SGHDN and FVKESK. The CDR3 sequence is 13 residues long. The V end was cut by 4 bases, the J end by 1 base, with 5 bases between. CDR3 in DNA: TGTGCCAGCAGCCCTTCTTCTGGAAACACCATATATTTT. Translation: CASSPSSGNTIYF.

Note on this clone: Other DNA sequences of this sample code for an identical CDR3. The V and J genes are TRBV15 and TRBJ2-7; 9 bases are shared with TRBD1. The germline gives CDR1 LNHNV, CDR2 YYDKDF (reference sequence). Trimming at V came to 1 base and at J to 2 bases, leaving 3 bases not matched to a gene. The CDR3 is made up of 15 amino acids. CDR3 amino acids: CATSRAGTGTYEQYF. In nucleotides, the CDR3 is TGTGCCACCAGCAGAGCCGGGACAGGGACCTACGAGCAGTACTTC.

The chain has TRBV30 and TRBJ2-5, with D perhaps matching TRBD2 (6 bases). The end of the DNA aligns better with TRBJ2-7, so the J call may be wrong. The CDR3 has 15 amino acids. Germline V gene data show CDR1 as GTSNPN and CDR2 as SVGIG (reference sequence). The CDR3 loop is CAWGPGGTLVYEQYF. CDR3 bases: TGTGCCTGGGGTCCCGGGGGAACACTAGTCTACGAGCAGTACTTC.

In this sample, this clone turned up once. The chain combines TRBV18 with TRBJ2-1; D might be TRBD2 (5 bases). The CDR3 has 17 amino acids. Deletions cut 2 bases from V and 1 base from J, with 15 bases between. Germline V gene lookup returns CDR1 KGHSH and CDR2 LQKENI. The chain's CDR3 is CASSPVRGYKSYNEQFF. The CDR3 coding sequence is TGTGCCAGCTCACCAGTTAGAGGGTACAAATCCTACAATGAGCAGTTCTTC.